Listed below are T cell receptor beta chains from one sample, sequenced in a study of blood T cell repertoires in COVID-19. TCRdb keeps only in-frame clones here, not all; method: immunoSEQ multiplex PCR. The data show hundreds of thousands of clones, 90% seen once. The sequenced sample was peripheral blood. Receptors were obtained from a woman under 30 with acute or convalescent COVID-19. The CDR3 runs from the conserved cysteine through the conserved F or W. The order of the fields is V gene, clone size, D gene, J gene, CDR3 DNA, CDR3 protein. The D gene is left open where the match is weak. Rows may omit the clone size; those that give it use once, few, many or a size class.

TRBV9,NA,TRBD2,TRBJ2-7,TGTGCCAGCAGCGTAGCGCCCGGGGGGGCGTTTCTCGAGCAGTACTTC,CASSVAPGGAFLEQYF
TRBV24-1,NA,TRBD1,TRBJ2-5,TGTGCCACCAGTGATTTGCCCGACAGGGCCGAAGAGACCCAGTACTTC,CATSDLPDRAEETQYF
TRBV2,few,TRBD1,TRBJ1-5,TGTGCCAGCAGTGAATACCGGACAGGGCGTTCTCAGCCCCAGCATTTT,CASSEYRTGRSQPQHF
TRBV4-3,NA,TRBD1,TRBJ1-1,TGCGCCAGCAGCCAAGGGGGACAGGGCTCTGAAGCTTTCTTT,CASSQGGQGSEAFF
TRBV30,NA,NA,TRBJ1-2,TGTGCCTGGAGTGTACAAGACGGGGTGGGCTACACCTTC,CAWSVQDGVGYTF
TRBV12-5,few,NA,TRBJ2-7,TGTGCTAGTGGTTTCAGTACCTACGAGCAGTACTTC,CASGFSTYEQYF
TRBV7-9,NA,TRBD1,TRBJ1-1,TGTGCCAGCAGCATCACCGGGACAGGGGGCACTGAAGCTTTCTTT,CASSITGTGGTEAFF
TRBV6-6,NA,TRBD1,TRBJ1-1,TGTGCCATCTCCGACAGGGGCAGGACCAACGGGGAAGCTTTCTTT,CAISDRGRTNGEAFF
TRBV15,NA,NA,TRBJ1-2,TGTGCCACCAATCCGGGTCTGGGCTATGGCTACACCTTC,CATNPGLGYGYTF
TRBV10-3,NA,NA,TRBJ1-1,TGTGCCATCAGTGAGTCGCAGGACAAAGCTTTCTTT,CAISESQDKAFF
TRBV12-5,NA,NA,TRBJ1-1,TGTGCTAGTAGACTAGATCAGGGTGAAGCTTTCTTT,CASRLDQGEAFF
TRBV6-6,NA,TRBD1,TRBJ2-5,TGTGCCAGCAGTTATTGGGACAGTGGACAAGAGACCCAGTACTTC,CASSYWDSGQETQYF
TRBV7-9,NA,TRBD1,TRBJ2-1,TGTGCCAGCAGCACCGTGGACAGGGGGATTCGCGATGAGCAGTTCTTC,CASSTVDRGIRDEQFF
TRBV27,NA,NA,TRBJ2-1,TGTGCCAGCAGTTTATTCAAGGGCAGGGGCCCCTTTAGGTTCTTC,CASSLFKGRGPFRFF
TRBV5-1,NA,NA,TRBJ2-1,TGCGCCAGCAGTGAGAGGCGGGAGCAGTTCTTC,CASSERREQFF
TRBV4-1,NA,NA,TRBJ1-2,TGCGCCAGCAGCCTCCCTGGGACTCCTAATGGCTACACCTTC,CASSLPGTPNGYTF
TRBV21-1,NA,NA,TRBJ2-7,TGTGCCAGCAGCAAAGGACAGGGCGGACCCTACGAGCAGTACTTC,CASSKGQGGPYEQYF
TRBV21-1,once,NA,TRBJ1-5,TGTGCCAGCAGCTGTTCGACAGGGCGCAATCAGCCCCAGCATTTT,CASSCSTGRNQPQHF
TRBV9,NA,NA,TRBJ1-1,TGTGCCAGCAGCCCCACCCTGGCTAACACTGAAGCTTTCTTT,CASSPTLANTEAFF
TRBV3-1/TRBV3-2,NA,TRBD2,TRBJ2-5,TGTGCCAGCAGCCAAGGGGTGACTAGCGGGGGGCAAGAGACCCAGTACTTC,CASSQGVTSGGQETQYF
TRBV12-5,NA,NA,TRBJ1-3,TGTGCTAGTGGTTCACGGGGGGGACTTGGAAACACCATATATTTT,CASGSRGGLGNTIYF
TRBV9,NA,TRBD1,TRBJ1-6,TGTGCCAGCAGCGTAGTCGGGACAGGGTCTTCACCCCTCCACTTT,CASSVVGTGSSPLHF
TRBV19,NA,NA,TRBJ2-7,TGTGCCAGTAGTATAGGCGGAGGGGTTAACTACTACGAGCAGTACTTC,CASSIGGGVNYYEQYF
TRBV7-9,NA,NA,TRBJ1-3,TGTGCCAGCAGCGCCTGGACAGATGGAAACACCATATATTTT,CASSAWTDGNTIYF
TRBV7-2,NA,NA,TRBJ2-4,TGTGCCAGCAGCTTAGACAGGGCCCCTGGAAACATTCAGTACTTC,CASSLDRAPGNIQYF
TRBV18,NA,NA,TRBJ2-5,TGTGCCAGCTCACCAGTTCCTCGGGGGTCCCAAGAGACCCAGTACTTC,CASSPVPRGSQETQYF
TRBV4-1,NA,NA,TRBJ1-5,TGCGCCAGCAGCCAAAATCGGGACTCGCGAAAATTCCACAATCAGCCCCAGCATTTT,CASSQNRDSRKFHNQPQHF
TRBV18,NA,NA,TRBJ2-3,TGTGCCAGCTCACCAACGCTGAGACAGTTAGCACAGGATACGCAGTATTTT,CASSPTLRQLAQDTQYF
TRBV5-8,NA,NA,TRBJ1-5,TGTGCCAGCAGCTTGGAGGGGCTCCAGCCCCAGCATTTT,CASSLEGLQPQHF
TRBV11-2,few,TRBD1,TRBJ1-6,TGTGCCAGCAGCTCCAAAACAGGGGAAAGGGATTCACCCCTCCACTTT,CASSSKTGERDSPLHF
TRBV5-8,NA,NA,TRBJ1-5,TGTGCCAGCAGCTTCGGGGATTATAGCAATCAGCCCCAGCATTTT,CASSFGDYSNQPQHF
TRBV5-6,once,TRBD1,TRBJ1-4,TGTGCCAGCAGCTCTCCGACAGGGAATGAAAAACTGTTTTTT,CASSSPTGNEKLFF
TRBV4-2,NA,TRBD2,TRBJ2-3,TGTGCCAGCAGCCAAGCGTACGCTAGCGGGGGGTTTAAAAGCACAGATACGCAGTATTTT,CASSQAYASGGFKSTDTQYF
TRBV29-1,NA,TRBD1,TRBJ2-3,TGCAGCGGAACCGGGACAGGGGCGGGGGATACGCAGTATTTT,CSGTGTGAGDTQYF
TRBV19,NA,NA,TRBJ2-5,TGTGCCAGTAGTCCATACACGGGGCAAGAGACCCAGTACTTC,CASSPYTGQETQYF
TRBV9,NA,NA,TRBJ1-1,TGTGCCAGCAGCGGTAAATTTATCCGGGACATCAACACTGAAGCTTTCTTT,CASSGKFIRDINTEAFF
TRBV7-2,NA,NA,TRBJ1-1,TGTGCCAGCAGCTTAAGTCGGACAAACACTGAAGCTTTCTTT,CASSLSRTNTEAFF
TRBV11-2,NA,NA,TRBJ2-3,TGTGCCAGCAGCTTAGCCTACAGCGGTCCGCGGGAGCAGTATTTT,CASSLAYSGPREQYF
TRBV30,once,NA,TRBJ1-6,TGTGCCTGGAGTCTAGTTAGCTATAATTCACCCCTCCACTTT,CAWSLVSYNSPLHF
TRBV5-8,NA,TRBD1,TRBJ2-5,TGTGCCAGCAGCTTGGAGATGGACAGGGACCAAGAGACCCAGTACTTC,CASSLEMDRDQETQYF
TRBV2,few,TRBD2,TRBJ2-7,TGTGCCAGCAGTAAGGGTAGCGGGGGGGAGTACGAGCAGTACTTC,CASSKGSGGEYEQYF
TRBV5-1,once,NA,TRBJ1-6,TGCGCCAGCAGCTTGGCCCAGACAGAGGATTCACCCCTCCACTTT,CASSLAQTEDSPLHF
TRBV19,NA,NA,TRBJ1-2,TGTGCCAGTATTCCGGGGGGCCTTAACTATGGCTACACCTTC,CASIPGGLNYGYTF
TRBV4-1,NA,NA,TRBJ1-1,TGCGCCAGCAGCCAGGCGGATCGTTCAGTCAACACTGAAGCTTTCTTT,CASSQADRSVNTEAFF
TRBV6-5,NA,NA,TRBJ1-5,TGTGCCAGCATTCAGTCAGGACACGCCAATCAGCCCCAGCATTTT,CASIQSGHANQPQHF
TRBV6-2/TRBV6-3,NA,TRBD2,TRBJ2-1,TGTGCCAGCAGTTACACCGGGGGGGAGTATGAGCAGTTCTTC,CASSYTGGEYEQFF
TRBV6-5,NA,NA,TRBJ1-1,TGTGCCAGCAGCCCCGCGGGGGGGGGCACTGAAGCTTTCTTT,CASSPAGGGTEAFF
TRBV5-1,NA,NA,TRBJ2-7,TGCGCCAGCAGCTTGGGTGACATCCTCACCTACGAGCAGTACTTC,CASSLGDILTYEQYF
TRBV7-6,NA,TRBD1,TRBJ2-1,TGTGCCAGCAGCCCGCGACAGGGGTCTTGGAATGAGCAGTTCTTC,CASSPRQGSWNEQFF